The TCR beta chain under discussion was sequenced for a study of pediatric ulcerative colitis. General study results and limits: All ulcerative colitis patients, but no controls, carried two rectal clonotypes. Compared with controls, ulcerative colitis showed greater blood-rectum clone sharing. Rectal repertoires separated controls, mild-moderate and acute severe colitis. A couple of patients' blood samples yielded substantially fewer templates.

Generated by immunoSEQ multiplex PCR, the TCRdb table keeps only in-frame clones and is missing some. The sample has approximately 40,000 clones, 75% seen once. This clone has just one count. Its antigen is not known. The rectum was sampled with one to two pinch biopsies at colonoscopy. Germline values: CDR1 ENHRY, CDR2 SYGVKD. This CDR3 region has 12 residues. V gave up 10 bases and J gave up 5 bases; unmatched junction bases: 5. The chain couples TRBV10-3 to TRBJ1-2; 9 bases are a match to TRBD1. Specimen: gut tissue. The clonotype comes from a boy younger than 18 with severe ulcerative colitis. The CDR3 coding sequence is TGTGCCACCCAGACAGGGGGATATGGCTACACCTTC. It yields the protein CATQTGGYGYTF.